This T cell receptor (beta chain) was found in a study of PD-L1 blockade in urothelial cancer. Study-level background: Male patients with bladder-origin urothelial cancer numbered about 90% of the roughly 30. Study-wide results and caveats: Sub-median blood TCR clonality before treatment predicted longer survival.

Stated time point: peripheral blood 6 weeks after treatment start. Between 1 and 8 samples per patient were obtained, pretreatment and on-treatment. The data were produced by immunoSEQ multiplex PCR, yet TCRdb's version contains in-frame clones alone and is incomplete. The sample consists of around 45,000 clones, 83% of them appearing once. As concerns this clone: Its target is not known.

The CDR3 covers 15 residues. Trimming removed 3 bases from V and 1 base from J, with 11 bases in between. In germline, CDR1 is WNHNN, CDR2 SYGVQD (reference sequence). Sequences were derived from PBMCs, sampled around atezolizumab (anti-PD-L1) treatment. The J gene is TRBJ2-3, the V gene TRBV10-1; D may be TRBD1 (6 bases). The clonotype originates from a man aged 55 to 70 with urothelial cancer. The CDR3, as DNA: TGCGCCAGCAGTGATGCCAGGGGCCGCACAGATACGCAGTATTTT. Residues: CASSDARGRTDTQYF.